This T cell receptor beta chain was sequenced for a study of blood T cell repertoires in COVID-19. Overall study context: In each case, the material was cDNA or gDNA derived from T cells, B-cell-depleted T cells, or PBMCs.

J gave up 5 bases and V 3 bases, and 5 bases lay outside the gene matches. The CDR3 sequence is 16 residues long. Looked up from germline, CDR1 is MDHEN and CDR2 is SYDVKM. Data came from immunoSEQ multiplex PCR; TCRdb stores just in-frame clones and leaves some out. Of 150,000 to 170,000 clones listed, roughly four fifths were seen once; the top ten hold around 28%. This sequence originates from a woman aged 55-69 years with acute or convalescent COVID-19. The genes are TRBV28 and TRBJ1-5, with 12 bases aligning to TRBD1. The sample consisted of peripheral blood. The CDR3 spells CASSLPGTGGYQPQHF. The DNA for the CDR3 is TGTGCCAGCAGTTTGCCCGGGACAGGGGGCTATCAGCCCCAGCATTTT.